These 11 T cell receptor beta chains share one sample of origin, sequenced in a study of cytomegalovirus exposure and HLA in healthy donors. Researchers ran the PCR with 60 Vbeta and 13 Jbeta primers. Assay used: immunoSEQ multiplex PCR; TCRdb lists only in-frame clones, some missing. Counted here are about 120,000 clones, 80% occurring once; the ten biggest clones make up more than 8%. The sample was PBMCs. The receptor set was obtained from a female donor in good health and CMV-seropositive.

The J gene is TRBJ2-2, the V gene TRBV5-4; 8 positions agree with TRBD2. V lost 2 bases and J lost 10; bases outside the gene matches: 1. Germline-derived CDR1 and CDR2 are SGHNT and YYREEE (reference sequence). The CDR3 totals 12 residues. CDR3 amino acids: CASSFGREELFF. The CDR3, as DNA: TGTGCCAGCAGCTTCGGGAGGGAGGAGCTGTTTTTT.

This chain's CDR3 is CAWSVQGRAEQYF. The CDR3 DNA follows: TGTGCCTGGAGTGTACAGGGTAGGGCCGAGCAGTACTTC. This rearrangement joins TRBV30 to TRBJ2-5, with D tentatively TRBD1 (6 bases). The closer fit of TRBJ2-7 to the DNA end suggests the J call may be wrong. Germline V gene data show CDR1 as GTSNPN and CDR2 as SVGIG (reference sequence). This CDR3 contains 13 residues.

The V and J genes are TRBV7-9 and TRBJ1-3; D gene uncertain. V lost 3 bases, J lost 1 base, and 16 bases lay in between. This CDR3 region has 17 residues. CDR1 is SEHNR, CDR2 FQNEAQ, per germline (reference sequence). CDR3 sequence: CASSLVPGLDSGNTIYF. CDR3 bases: TGTGCCAGCAGCTTGGTCCCAGGCCTTGATTCTGGAAACACCATATATTTT.

This clone showed up just a few times. The rearrangement links TRBV27 to TRBJ1-1; D gene uncertain. V was pared by 3 bases and J by 1 base, with 6 bases between. The CDR3 is made up of 13 amino acids. In germline, CDR1 is MNHEY, CDR2 SMNVEV (reference sequence). This CDR3 reads CASSFKPNTEAFF. In DNA form, the CDR3 reads TGTGCCAGCAGTTTTAAGCCGAACACTGAAGCTTTCTTT.

The chain recombines TRBV6-5 with TRBJ1-5, with 7 positions matching TRBD1. The junction had 6 bases not matched to a gene; V was cut back by 0 bases and J by 4 bases. CDR3 length equals 16 residues. Germline loops: CDR1 MNHEY, CDR2 SVGAGI. The CDR3 here is CASSYSSRGANQPQHF. In DNA form, the CDR3 reads TGTGCCAGCAGTTACTCGTCCAGGGGGGCAAATCAGCCCCAGCATTTT.

CDR3 bases: TGTGCCAGTAGCGTTGGTAGGAACACTGAAGCTTTCTTT. Protein product: CASSVGRNTEAFF. The chain joins TRBV19 to TRBJ1-1; D unresolved. Looked up from germline, CDR1 is LNHDA and CDR2 is SQIVND (reference sequence). This CDR3 is built from 13 residues. V was cut by 6 bases and J by 1 base, with 9 bases left in between. Complete variable domain (other parts from reference TRBV19 and TRBJ1-1): DGGITQSPKYLFRKEGQNVTLSCEQNLNHDAMYWYRQDPGQGLRLIYYSQIVNDFQKGDIAEGYSVSREKKESFPLTVTSAQKNPTAFYLCASSVGRNTEAFFGQGTRLTVV.

The chain recombines TRBV6-5 with TRBJ2-3, with D possibly being TRBD2 (6 bases). The CDR3 length is 15 residues. CDR1 MNHEY and CDR2 SVGAGI come from the germline V gene. With 0 bases removed from V and 6 bases from J, the gap between germline ends came to 13 bases. CDR3 amino acids: CASSYSGDWSDTQYF. The CDR3 DNA follows: TGTGCCAGCAGTTACTCAGGGGACTGGAGTGATACGCAGTATTTT.

The rearrangement uses TRBV7-9 and TRBJ2-3; a weak D match, TRBD1 (6 bases). The V gene lost 1 base and the J gene lost 1 base, with 15 bases spanning the gap. Germline V gene sequence: CDR1 SEHNR, CDR2 FQNEAQ (reference sequence). The length of the CDR3 is 17 residues. In nucleotides, the CDR3 is TGTGCCAGCAGCTTAGGCCAGCAGGGGATAGGCACAGATACGCAGTATTTT. Protein product: CASSLGQQGIGTDTQYF.

This CDR3 is CASSRGTPGGDTQYF. The CDR3 region has the DNA TGTGCCAGCAGCAGGGGGACTCCGGGGGGAGATACGCAGTATTTT. V and J are TRBV7-2 and TRBJ2-3, with D possibly being TRBD2 (7 bases). Trimming shortened V by 5 bases and J by 5 bases, and 17 bases separated the two germline ends. This CDR3 is 15 amino acids long. The V gene's germline CDR1 is SGHTA and CDR2 FQGNSA.

The CDR3 is CASSNGDEQFF. The CDR3, as DNA: TGTGCCAGTAGTAACGGGGATGAGCAGTTCTTC. The chain links TRBV19 to TRBJ2-1; D might be TRBD2 (5 bases). V lost 4 bases and J 8 bases, leaving 6 bases between the germline ends. The germline V gene encodes CDR1 LNHDA and CDR2 SQIVND (reference sequence). The CDR3 has 11 residues.

The sample holds a few counts of this clone. J is TRBJ2-1 and V is TRBV7-6; 13 bases map to TRBD2. Germline CDR1 reads SGHVS; CDR2 reads FNYEAQ. CDR3 size: 17 residues. V lost 4 bases and J lost 0; bases outside the gene matches: 3. CDR3 in amino acids: CASSSGLAGSSYNEQFF. DNA of the CDR3: TGTGCCAGCAGCTCGGGACTAGCGGGGAGCTCCTACAATGAGCAGTTCTTC.